Presented here are 16 T cell receptor beta chains from one specimen sequenced in a study of response to subunit inactivated influenza vaccine. In TCRdb, the RT-PCR reads were re-called with MiXCR into one record per CDR3 protein. This sample has about 540,000 distinct CDR3 sequences, with roughly a quarter found just once. The same specimen was also included in a second study, on T cells expressing NK-cell markers. From that second work: With UMIs, 5'RACE template switching was used to make TCR beta cDNA.

The sample in question was CD4+ T cells sorted from PBMCs, obtained roughly 12 days after vaccination. The receptors shown here come from a man in his fifties who received an inactivated influenza vaccine.

Notes on this clonotype: A much larger clone is a single base away; this may be a read error. The rearrangement joins TRBV6-5 to TRBJ2-5, with D perhaps matching TRBD1 (5 bases). The germline V and J ends were trimmed by 0 bases and 4 bases, with 15 bases remaining between them. The CDR3 runs 16 residues. In germline, CDR1 is MNHEY, CDR2 SVGAGI. Written as DNA, the CDR3 is TGTGCCAGCAGTTACTCGAACAGGAGCTTTCCAGAGACCCAGTACTTC. It specifies CASSYSNRSFPETQYF.

This clonotype was recorded at least ten times. This sequence joins TRBV10-2 and TRBJ1-5, with D uncertain. Germline values: CDR1 WSHSY, CDR2 SAAADI. The V end lost 10 bases, the J end lost 3 bases, and 16 bases lay between the germline ends. This CDR3 has 14 amino acids. The DNA of the CDR3 is TGCGCCACCTCATCGGACGGCTTCAATCAGCCCCAGCATTTT. Its translation: CATSSDGFNQPQHF.

The gene calls are TRBV27 and TRBJ2-1, with a weak D call TRBD2 (5 bases). CDR1 is MNHEY, CDR2 SMNVEV, per germline (reference sequence). CDR3 length: 13 amino acids. The V and J ends lost 4 bases and 10 bases respectively, with 14 bases between them. This chain's CDR3 is CASSWTGVGEQFF. The CDR3 coding sequence is TGTGCCAGCAGTTGGACCGGGGTCGGGGAGCAGTTCTTC.

Many counts were recorded for this clonotype. This chain uses TRBV13 with TRBJ2-1; D gene unclear. Trimming stripped 2 bases from V and 10 bases from J, with 12 bases between. CDR3 length: 13 residues. Germline CDR1 is PRHDT and CDR2 is FYEKMQ (reference sequence). The CDR3 here is CASSLTGVGEQFF. CDR3 nucleotides: TGTGCCAGCAGCTTAACTGGGGTCGGGGAGCAGTTCTTC.

The chain couples TRBV27 to TRBJ1-5, with 7 bases identical to TRBD1. The CDR3 extends over 15 amino acids. Germline assignment: CDR1 MNHEY and CDR2 SMNVEV (reference sequence). The J segment lost 0 bases and the V segment lost 6 bases, leaving 5 bases of the junction unmatched. CDR3 in DNA: TGTGCCAGCAGACGACAGGGAAATAGCAATCAGCCCCAGCATTTT. Encoded protein: CASRRQGNSNQPQHF.

This chain uses TRBV6-2 or TRBV6-3 with TRBJ2-5; no firm D call. V was pared by 4 bases and J by 1 base, with 13 bases between. The CDR3 runs 15 residues. The germline gives CDR1 MNHEY, CDR2 SVGEGT. DNA for the CDR3: TGTGCCAGCAGTTCCGGCCGACTCCTCCAAGAGACCCAGTACTTC. Its translation is CASSSGRLLQETQYF.

The V gene is TRBV28, the J gene TRBJ1-2, with a weak D call TRBD1 (5 bases). Trimming removed 6 bases from V and 2 bases from J, with 19 bases in between. Germline CDR1 is MDHEN and CDR2 is SYDVKM. This CDR3 has 16 residues. CDR3 DNA sequence: TGTGCCAGCAGGGGCAGAGGGGTAGGAGGCAACTATGGCTACACCTTC. Its translation is CASRGRGVGGNYGYTF.

CDR3 nucleotides: TGTGCCAGCAGCTTCCAGGTCCAAGACATTCAGTACTTC. This encodes CASSFQVQDIQYF. V gene TRBV7-2 combines with J gene TRBJ2-4; D is unclear. The germline V gene encodes CDR1 SGHTA and CDR2 FQGNSA. V was cut by 3 bases and J by 8 bases, with 11 bases left in between. The CDR3 contains 13 residues.

This clonotype was observed a few times. V and J are TRBV7-2 and TRBJ1-6; D is uncertain. There are 16 residues in the CDR3. Trimming took off 1 base at V and 0 bases at J, with 7 bases between the two ends. CDR1 is SGHTA and CDR2 is FQGNSA in the germline V gene. The CDR3 bases are TGTGCCAGCAGCTTAGTGTATAGCTCCTATAATTCACCCCTCCACTTT. It encodes CASSLVYSSYNSPLHF.

The chain carries TRBV11-1 and TRBJ2-2, with D maybe TRBD2 (5 bases). The CDR3 runs 14 residues. Trimming pared 3 bases from V and 7 bases from J, leaving 12 bases between. Looked up from germline, CDR1 is SGHAT and CDR2 is FQDESV (reference sequence). As DNA, the CDR3 is TGTGCCAGCAGCTTCCGGGATAGTCACGGGGAGCTGTTTTTT. It specifies CASSFRDSHGELFF.

This clonotype was found a few times. The chain is built from TRBV29-1 and TRBJ1-2; weak D call: TRBD1 (5 bases). Trimming pared 7 bases from V and 1 base from J, leaving 10 bases between. The CDR3 has 12 residues. Per the germline V gene, CDR1 is SQVTM and CDR2 is ANQGSEA. The CDR3 region is CSDRTLNYGYTF. The CDR3 DNA reads TGCAGCGATCGGACACTTAACTATGGCTACACCTTC.

The sample holds many counts of this clonotype. V and J are TRBV12-3 or TRBV12-4 and TRBJ1-5; perhaps TRBD1 as D (5 bases). The CDR3 runs 12 residues. The ends were cut back, 6 bases at V and 11 bases at J, with 14 bases in the middle. CDR3 sequence reads: CASRGPISAQHF. CDR3 coding DNA: TGTGCCAGCAGGGGACCAATATCGGCCCAGCATTTT.

The chain has TRBV4-3 and TRBJ1-6; D is ambiguous. The CDR3 has 16 amino acids. V was trimmed by 0 bases and J by 7 bases, leaving 13 bases between them. Germline V gives CDR1 LGHNA, CDR2 YSLEER. DNA of the CDR3: TGCGCCAGCAGCCAAGAATCCCCGGGGAGGAATTCACCCCTCCACTTT. As protein: CASSQESPGRNSPLHF.

This clonotype was seen more than once but under ten times. CDR3 in amino acids: CSARDPGRHEKLFF. The CDR3, as DNA: TGCAGTGCTAGAGATCCGGGGCGGCATGAAAAACTGTTTTTT. The gene calls are TRBV20-1 and TRBJ1-4, with D perhaps matching TRBD1 (5 bases). Trimming left V 0 bases short and J 6 bases short, with 11 bases between. The length of the CDR3 is 14 residues. The germline V gene has CDR1 DFQATT and CDR2 SNEGSKA (reference sequence).

In its sample, this clonotype was seen many times. In DNA form, the CDR3 reads TGTGCCATCAGACCTGGGGGGAGTACAGATACGCAGTATTTT. This codes for CAIRPGGSTDTQYF. This chain links TRBV10-3 with TRBJ2-3; D is possibly TRBD2 (6 bases). The CDR3 runs to 14 residues. Germline V lookup: CDR1 ENHRY, CDR2 SYGVKD. V gave up 6 bases and J gave up 3 bases, with 13 bases separating them.

The chain has TRBV6-2 or TRBV6-3 and TRBJ1-5; D is undetermined. Germline loops: CDR1 MNHEY, CDR2 SVGEGT. The CDR3 runs to 16 residues. Trimming removed 0 bases from V and 9 bases from J, with 18 bases in between. The CDR3 DNA sequence: TGTGCCAGCAGTTACTCCCAGACCGACCAATCGTGGCCCCAGCATTTT. Encoded protein: CASSYSQTDQSWPQHF.